Sequencing of this T cell receptor (beta chain) was carried out in a study of T cells in Graves' hyperthyroidism and ophthalmopathy. Overall study context: Peripheral blood was acquired at first diagnosis, ahead of any therapy whatsoever. Study-wide points: The model forecast ophthalmopathy, anticipating it by a median roughly 6.3 months before onset. Ophthalmopathy was separated from stable hyperthyroidism by a 13 V-J model.

The TCR beta CDR3 regions underwent amplification using RNA transcripts as the source. First-round RT-PCR of the TCR CDR3 relied on the HTBI primer set. TCRdb re-derived calls from the multiplex PCR reads in MiXCR, one entry per CDR3 protein. The table has around 280,000 distinct CDR3 sequences, about an eighth seen once. Germline-derived CDR1 and CDR2 are SGHRS and YFSETQ. The CDR3 contains 14 residues. PBMCs were obtained from approximately 10 ml fresh peripheral blood. This clonotype was counted at least ten times. Antigen specificity is unknown. Mismatch with germline at one junction end may stem from a read error.

This clonotype was sampled from a woman in her thirties or forties with Graves' hyperthyroidism. Sequenced: blood. The chain carries TRBV5-1 and TRBJ1-1; TRBD1 matches 8 bases. The CDR3 here is CASSTGQGNTEAFF. The CDR3 DNA reads as TGTGCCAGCAGTACCGGACAGGGCAATACTGAAGCTTTCTTT.